This is a list of T cell receptor beta chains from one sample in a study of blood T cells in healthy people across ages. In TCRdb, the 5' RACE reads were re-called with MiXCR into one record per CDR3 protein. This sample has some 1.6 million distinct CDR3 sequences, with roughly a third found just once. Sequencing was done on a sample of blood. The receptors shown here come from a woman in her thirties in good health. Both conserved end residues are part of each CDR3. The order of the fields is clone size, D gene, J gene, CDR3 length, V gene, CDR3 DNA, CDR3 protein. A D gene is named only where the DNA matches it firmly. Clone size is given for some rows only: seen once, a few or many times, or a class if the clone is expanded.

abundance: .
d_gene: TRBD2
j_gene: TRBJ2-3
len: 16
v_gene: TRBV5-1
CDR3nt: TGCGCCAGCAGCTGGTCCGCTAGCGGGAGTGTAGATACGCAGTATTTT
CDR3aa: CASSWSASGSVDTQYF

abundance: .
d_gene: .
j_gene: TRBJ1-6
len: 13
v_gene: TRBV9
CDR3nt: TGTGCCAGCAGCGACTCCGTGAATTCACCCCTCCACTTT
CDR3aa: CASSDSVNSPLHF

abundance: few
d_gene: .
j_gene: TRBJ1-1
len: 13
v_gene: TRBV29-1
CDR3nt: TGCAGCGTTGCCGGGGGATTGGACACTGAAGCTTTCTTT
CDR3aa: CSVAGGLDTEAFF

abundance: many
d_gene: TRBD1
j_gene: TRBJ2-7
len: 13
v_gene: TRBV29-1
CDR3nt: TGCAGCGTTACGACAGGGGAAGTGGGCGAGCAGTACTTC
CDR3aa: CSVTTGEVGEQYF

abundance: .
d_gene: .
j_gene: TRBJ2-1
len: 14
v_gene: TRBV24-1
CDR3nt: TGTGCCACCAGTGATACGACCGCCTACAATGAGCAGTTCTTC
CDR3aa: CATSDTTAYNEQFF

abundance: .
d_gene: .
j_gene: TRBJ2-3
len: 17
v_gene: TRBV14
CDR3nt: TGTGCCAGCAGCGTGCTCTTGAACGCAATGGGCACAGATACGCAGTATTTT
CDR3aa: CASSVLLNAMGTDTQYF

abundance: few
d_gene: .
j_gene: TRBJ2-5
len: 14
v_gene: TRBV28
CDR3nt: TGTGCCAGCAGTTTGGAACTTCCTTCGGAGACCCAGTACTTC
CDR3aa: CASSLELPSETQYF

abundance: .
d_gene: .
j_gene: TRBJ2-7
len: 14
v_gene: TRBV5-1
CDR3nt: TGCGCCAGCAGCTTGGAAAGAGTAGGTGGCGAGCAGTACTTC
CDR3aa: CASSLERVGGEQYF

abundance: .
d_gene: TRBD1
j_gene: TRBJ2-3
len: 16
v_gene: TRBV4-1
CDR3nt: TGCGCCAGCAGCTTACCGGGACAGGGGGATTTAGATACGCAGTATTTT
CDR3aa: CASSLPGQGDLDTQYF

abundance: few
d_gene: TRBD1
j_gene: TRBJ2-2
len: 12
v_gene: TRBV29-1
CDR3nt: TGCAGCGTGGGGGACAGAGCCGGGGAGCTGTTTTTT
CDR3aa: CSVGDRAGELFF